These 11 T cell receptor beta chains came from one sample sequenced in a study of T cells in localized non-small cell lung cancer. The data were produced by immunoSEQ multiplex PCR, yet TCRdb's version contains in-frame clones alone and is incomplete. The sample has tens of thousands of clones, about 83% seen once. The source was peripheral blood, collected before any cancer treatment. Receptor source: an older female donor with stage I lung adenocarcinoma.

The V and J genes are TRBV19 and TRBJ1-5; TRBD1 matches 8 bases. The junction had 11 bases not matched to a gene; V was cut back by 4 bases and J by 6 bases. Germline CDR1 is LNHDA and CDR2 is SQIVND (reference sequence). This CDR3 spans 16 amino acids. The CDR3 region has the DNA TGTGCCAGTAGTACCCCCTATCAGGGGGCTGGTCAGCCCCAGCATTTT. Amino acids: CASSTPYQGAGQPQHF.

This chain links TRBV10-3 with TRBJ2-1; 8 bases fit TRBD1. The trim removed 7 bases at V and 3 bases at J, leaving 23 bases unmatched. This CDR3 spans 20 amino acids. In germline, CDR1 is ENHRY, CDR2 SYGVKD. The CDR3 DNA reads as TGTGCCATCACCCTTCAGGGGGCGCGGCTCGTAGGGGACGGCTACAATGAGCAGTTCTTC. It codes for CAITLQGARLVGDGYNEQFF.

J is TRBJ2-7 and V is TRBV5-1, with 7 bases matching TRBD1. CDR1 is SGHRS and CDR2 is YFSETQ in the germline V gene. The CDR3 length is 13 residues. Trimming removed 7 bases from V and 7 bases from J; junction bases left unmatched: 11. DNA of the CDR3: TGCGCCAGCCGAAGGACAGGCCAAGGGGAGCAGTACTTC. This sequence encodes CASRRTGQGEQYF.

The chain employs TRBV4-1 and TRBJ2-3; TRBD2 agrees at 7 bases. The CDR3 is 16 amino acids. The V gene's germline CDR1 is MGHRA and CDR2 YSYEKL. The V and J ends lost 0 bases and 8 bases, in that order; junction bases with no gene match: 11. CDR3 DNA sequence: TGCGCCAGCAGCCAAGAGGGAGCGGGGAGAGGGAGTACGCAGTATTTT. Encoded protein: CASSQEGAGRGSTQYF.

This chain links TRBV5-1 with TRBJ1-5; D gene ambiguous. CDR3 length equals 14 residues. V was pared by 3 bases and J by 2 bases, with 9 bases between. In germline, CDR1 is SGHRS, CDR2 YFSETQ. CDR3 in amino acids: CASSSDGGNQPQHF. Here the CDR3 DNA reads TGCGCCAGCAGCTCAGACGGGGGCAATCAGCCCCAGCATTTT.

This clone showed up just a few times. J is TRBJ1-1 and V is TRBV30; TRBD1 is a possible D gene (5 bases). V lost 1 base and J 1 base, leaving 7 bases between the germline ends. CDR3 length: 13 amino acids. CDR1 is GTSNPN and CDR2 is SVGIG in the germline V gene (reference sequence). CDR3 sequence reads: CAWSGGQNTEAFF. The CDR3 coding sequence is TGTGCCTGGAGTGGCGGACAGAACACTGAAGCTTTCTTT. Filled out from reference TRBV30 and TRBJ1-1, the complete variable domain reads SQTIHQWPATLVQPVGSPLSLECTVEGTSNPNLYWYRQAAGRGLQLLFYSVGIGQISSEVPQNLSASRPQDRQFILSSKKLLLSDSGFYLCAWSGGQNTEAFFGQGTRLTVV.

The chain's CDR3 is CASSQGTHEQYF. CDR3 sequence (DNA): TGTGCCAGCAGTCAGGGTACCCACGAGCAGTACTTC. The chain combines TRBV6-6 with TRBJ2-7; possibly TRBD1 for D (5 bases). Germline V gives CDR1 MNHNY, CDR2 SVGAGI (reference sequence). V dropped 5 bases and J dropped 5 bases, with 10 bases sitting between them. The CDR3 spans 12 residues.

The rearrangement joins TRBV7-6 to TRBJ2-5; no reliable D call. Germline values: CDR1 SGHVS, CDR2 FNYEAQ. Trimming took 4 bases from V and 3 from J, leaving 9 bases between them. This CDR3 has 13 residues. This chain's CDR3 is CASSSSGKETQYF. CDR3 coding DNA: TGTGCCAGCAGCTCGTCAGGAAAAGAGACCCAGTACTTC.

The CDR3 protein is CASSPGGLAGGPSRETQYF. As DNA, the CDR3 is TGTGCCAGCAGCCCGGGGGGTCTAGCGGGAGGGCCCTCCCGGGAGACCCAGTACTTC. This chain links TRBV5-6 with TRBJ2-5; 12 nucleotides align to TRBD2. J gave up 5 bases and V 4 bases, and 18 bases lay outside the gene matches. CDR3 length equals 19 residues. Germline CDR1 and CDR2: SGHDT and YYEEEE.

The CDR3 DNA sequence: TGTGCCAGCAGCTTCAACCGTGGATTCGGTGAAAAACTGTTTTTT. Encoded protein: CASSFNRGFGEKLFF. The V call is TRBV7-2, the J call TRBJ1-4; D is ambiguous. In germline, CDR1 is SGHTA, CDR2 FQGNSA. V gave up 3 bases and J gave up 7 bases, with 15 bases separating them. The CDR3 spans 15 residues.

The chain couples TRBV11-2 to TRBJ2-1; D is ambiguous. Per germline, CDR1 SGHAT and CDR2 FQNNGV. CDR3 size: 11 residues. V lost 3 bases and J lost 12, with 9 bases in between. DNA for the CDR3: TGTGCCAGCAGCTTCGCGACGGGGCAGTTCTTC. As protein: CASSFATGQFF.